This entry concerns a single T cell receptor beta chain. No antigen is known for it. These data belong to a study of OX40 agonist ivuxolimab in advanced cancers. Whole-study results and caveats: CD4+ and CD8+ blood T cells expanded clonally by week 6 at 0.1 to 3.0 mg/kg. Those patients achieving a partial response at 0.1-3.0 mg/kg showed among the lowest clonal expansion. The average count of expanded clones was higher among CD8+ T cells than among CD4+.

Only in-frame clones appear in the TCRdb table, and some are missing; sequencing was by immunoSEQ multiplex PCR. The table includes roughly 28,000 clones, approximately 91% detected once. CDR3 size: 16 residues. The germline CDR1 and CDR2 sequences are MGHRA and YSYEKL. The V end lost 0 bases, the J end lost 1 base, and 11 bases lay between the germline ends. The source was CD4+ or CD8+ T cells sorted from blood, collected in a trial of the OX40 agonist ivuxolimab. The V call is TRBV4-1, the J call TRBJ2-3, with D tentatively TRBD2 (7 bases). This clonotype was sampled from an adult with an advanced solid tumor such as melanoma, head and neck, liver or kidney cancer. CDR3 loop: CASSQEGGGGTDTQYF. The DNA of the CDR3 is TGCGCCAGCAGCCAAGAAGGAGGGGGGGGCACAGATACGCAGTATTTT.